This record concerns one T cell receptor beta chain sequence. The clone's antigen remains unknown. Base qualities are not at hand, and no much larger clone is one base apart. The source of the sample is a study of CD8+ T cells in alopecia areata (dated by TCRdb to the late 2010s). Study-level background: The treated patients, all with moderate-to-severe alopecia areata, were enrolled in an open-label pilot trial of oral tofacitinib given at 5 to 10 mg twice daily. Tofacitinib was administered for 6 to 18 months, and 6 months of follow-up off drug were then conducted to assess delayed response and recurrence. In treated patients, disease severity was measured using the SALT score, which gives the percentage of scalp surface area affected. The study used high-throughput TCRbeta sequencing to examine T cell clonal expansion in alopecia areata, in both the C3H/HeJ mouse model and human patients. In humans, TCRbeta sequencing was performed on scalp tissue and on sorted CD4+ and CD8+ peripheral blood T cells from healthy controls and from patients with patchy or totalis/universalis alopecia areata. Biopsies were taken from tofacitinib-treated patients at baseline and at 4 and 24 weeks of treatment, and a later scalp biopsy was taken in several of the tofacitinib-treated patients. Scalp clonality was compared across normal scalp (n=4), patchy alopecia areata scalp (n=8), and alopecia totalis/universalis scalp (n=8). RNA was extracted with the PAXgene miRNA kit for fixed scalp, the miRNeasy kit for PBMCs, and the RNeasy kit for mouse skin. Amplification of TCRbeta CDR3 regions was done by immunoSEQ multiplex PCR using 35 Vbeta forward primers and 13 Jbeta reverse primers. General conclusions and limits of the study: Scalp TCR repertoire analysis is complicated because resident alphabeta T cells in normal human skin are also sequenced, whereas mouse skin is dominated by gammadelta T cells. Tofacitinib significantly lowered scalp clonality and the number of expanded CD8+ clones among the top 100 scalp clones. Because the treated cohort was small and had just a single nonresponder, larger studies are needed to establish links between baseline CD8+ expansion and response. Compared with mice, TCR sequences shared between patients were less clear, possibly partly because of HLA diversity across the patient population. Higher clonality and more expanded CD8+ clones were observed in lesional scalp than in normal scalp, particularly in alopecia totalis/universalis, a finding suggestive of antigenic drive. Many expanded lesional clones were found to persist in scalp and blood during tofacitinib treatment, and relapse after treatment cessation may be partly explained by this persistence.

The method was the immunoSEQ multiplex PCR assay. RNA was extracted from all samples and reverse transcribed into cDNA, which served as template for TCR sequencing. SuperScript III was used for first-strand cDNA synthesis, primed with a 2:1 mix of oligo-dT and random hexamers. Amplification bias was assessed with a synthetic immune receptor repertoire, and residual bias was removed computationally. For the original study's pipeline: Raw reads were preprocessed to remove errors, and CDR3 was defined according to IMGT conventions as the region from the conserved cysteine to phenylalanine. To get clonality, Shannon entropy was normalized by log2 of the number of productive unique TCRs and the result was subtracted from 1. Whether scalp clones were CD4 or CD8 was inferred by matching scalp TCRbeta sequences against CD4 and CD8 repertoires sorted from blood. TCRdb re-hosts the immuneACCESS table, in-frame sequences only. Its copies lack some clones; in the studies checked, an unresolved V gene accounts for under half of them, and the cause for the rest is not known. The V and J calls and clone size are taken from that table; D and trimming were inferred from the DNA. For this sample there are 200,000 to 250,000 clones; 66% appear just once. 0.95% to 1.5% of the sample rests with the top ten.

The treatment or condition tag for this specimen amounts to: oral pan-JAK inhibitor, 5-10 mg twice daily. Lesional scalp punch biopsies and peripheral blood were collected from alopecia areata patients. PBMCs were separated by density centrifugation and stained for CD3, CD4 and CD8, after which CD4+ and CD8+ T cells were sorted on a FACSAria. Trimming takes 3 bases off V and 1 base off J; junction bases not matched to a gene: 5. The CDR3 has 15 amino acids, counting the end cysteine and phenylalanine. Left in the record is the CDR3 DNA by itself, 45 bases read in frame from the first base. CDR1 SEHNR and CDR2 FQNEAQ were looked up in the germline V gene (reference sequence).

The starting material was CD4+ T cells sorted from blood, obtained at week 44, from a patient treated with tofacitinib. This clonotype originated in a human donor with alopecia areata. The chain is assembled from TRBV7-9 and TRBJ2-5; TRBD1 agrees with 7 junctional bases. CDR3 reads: CASSFRTGFQETQYF. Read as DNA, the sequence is TGTGCCAGCAGCTTTCGGACAGGATTCCAAGAGACCCAGTACTTC. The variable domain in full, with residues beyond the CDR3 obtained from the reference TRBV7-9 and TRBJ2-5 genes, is DTGVSQNPRHKITKRGQNVTFRCDPISEHNRLYWYRQTLGQGPEFLTYFQNEAQLEKSRLLSDRFSAERPKGSFSTLEIQRTEQGDSAMYLCASSFRTGFQETQYFGPGTRLLVL.